The clone carrying this T cell receptor (beta chain) has a count of ten or more. What it binds is unknown. This sample was taken from a study of early T cells in non-severe SARS-CoV-2 infection. The study, taken as a whole, reports: Anti-spike CD8 specificities were favored by VDJdb matching, whose results missed private and CD4 specificities.

Trimming removed 1 base at V and 12 bases at J, with 7 bases between. The CDR3 spans 11 residues. Germline lookup yields CDR1 SGHTA and CDR2 FQGTGA. MiXCR, run by TCRdb on the 5' RACE reads, gives a single entry per CDR3 protein. The table has tens of thousands of distinct CDR3 sequences, about 5% seen once. The TCR originated in an adult who was a healthcare worker with PCR-confirmed SARS-CoV-2 infection or an uninfected control (not recorded which). Sequenced: whole blood. V is TRBV7-3 and J is TRBJ2-1, with D perhaps TRBD2 (5 bases). Here the CDR3 DNA reads TGTGCCAGCAGCTTAAACGGAGGGCAGTTCTTC. Translating it yields CASSLNGGQFF. The variable domain in full, completed from reference TRBV7-3 and TRBJ2-1, reads GAGVSQTPSNKVTEKGKYVELRCDPISGHTALYWYRQSLGQGPEFLIYFQGTGAADDSGLPNDRFFAVRPEGSVSTLKIQRTERGDSAVYLCASSLNGGQFFGPGTRLTVL.